A single sample is the source of the 9 T cell receptor beta chains below, sequenced in a study of T cells in Graves' hyperthyroidism and ophthalmopathy. The investigators amplified TCR beta CDR3 regions from RNA transcripts. The HTBI primer set served for first-round RT-PCR of the TCR CDR3. MiXCR, run by TCRdb on the multiplex PCR reads, gives a single entry per CDR3 protein. The sample includes fewer than 350,000 distinct CDR3 sequences, about an eighth seen only once; the top ten take roughly 8.5%. Sequences were obtained from blood. The receptors stem from a woman younger than 45 with Graves' hyperthyroidism that later progressed to Graves' ophthalmopathy.

This clonotype was picked up one time. The V gene is TRBV6-5, the J gene TRBJ2-7; no clear D gene. Germline V gene sequence: CDR1 MNHEY, CDR2 SVGAGI. The V end was cut by 4 bases, the J end by 4 bases, with 14 bases between. The CDR3 is 14 residues long. DNA of the CDR3: TGTGCCAGCAGTTGGGAAACGGTCTCATACGAGCAGTACTTC. It encodes CASSWETVSYEQYF.

This clonotype appeared many times. The rearrangement joins TRBV15 to TRBJ2-1, with a possible D match to TRBD2 (6 bases). This CDR3 is built from 17 residues. Per the germline V gene, CDR1 is LNHNV and CDR2 is YYDKDF (reference sequence). The ends were cut back, 0 bases at V and 1 base at J, with 13 bases in the middle. CDR3 amino acids: CATSRDRAGISYNEQFF. As DNA, the CDR3 is TGTGCCACCAGCAGAGACCGGGCGGGGATTTCCTACAATGAGCAGTTCTTC.

This clonotype was observed many times. CDR3 nucleotide sequence: TGTGCCAGCAGCCCCTCAGGGGCGCTCGGCTACACCTTC. It translates to CASSPSGALGYTF. This rearrangement joins TRBV7-3 to TRBJ1-2; possible D gene TRBD1, 6 bases. From germline, CDR1 is SGHTA and CDR2 FQGTGA. The CDR3 is made up of 13 amino acids. The ends were cut back, 5 bases at V and 8 bases at J, with 15 bases in the middle.

This clonotype was counted at least ten times. This sequence joins TRBV7-2 and TRBJ1-1, with D tentatively TRBD1 (6 bases). The CDR3 covers 14 residues. Per germline, CDR1 SGHTA and CDR2 FQGNSA. The germline V and J ends were trimmed by 5 bases and 4 bases, with 14 bases remaining between them. The CDR3 here is CASSTQGKGTEAFF. In nucleotides, the CDR3 is TGTGCCAGCAGCACACAGGGTAAGGGCACTGAAGCTTTCTTT.

This clonotype was observed many times. The J gene is TRBJ1-2, the V gene TRBV6-6; possible D gene TRBD1, 5 bases. Germline loops: CDR1 MNHNY, CDR2 SVGAGI (reference sequence). V was cut by 2 bases and J by 8 bases, with 21 bases left in between. This CDR3 has 16 residues. The CDR3 coding sequence is TGTGCCAGCAGTTACAGTTCGGAGAGGGGCCGGTCCGGCTACACCTTC. Translated, it gives CASSYSSERGRSGYTF.

This clonotype was counted many times. The chain joins TRBV29-1 to TRBJ2-7; 9 bases align to TRBD2. CDR3 length equals 13 residues. Per the germline V gene, CDR1 is SQVTM and CDR2 is ANQGSEA. V dropped 6 bases and J dropped 2; count of bases not matched to a gene: 5. CDR3 nucleotide sequence: TGCAGCGTGGCGGGAGGGGTTACCTACGAGCAGTACTTC. It yields the protein CSVAGGVTYEQYF.

There are many counts of this clonotype. The J gene is TRBJ2-7, the V gene TRBV18; TRBD2 agrees at 10 bases. V shed 5 bases, J shed 0 bases, and the junction held 4 bases outside the gene matches. Germline V gene data show CDR1 as KGHSH and CDR2 as LQKENI. The CDR3 has 15 amino acids. CDR3 sequence: CASSSSGSPSYEQYF. As DNA, the CDR3 is TGTGCCAGCTCATCTAGCGGGAGCCCCTCCTACGAGCAGTACTTC.

This clonotype was recorded many times. The chain is built from TRBV29-1 and TRBJ2-5, with D tentatively TRBD2 (6 bases). The CDR3 loop spans 14 amino acids. V lost 2 bases and J lost 5, with 15 bases in between. Germline V gene lookup returns CDR1 SQVTM and CDR2 ANQGSEA. The CDR3 loop reads CSVEPGTSAETQYF. CDR3 DNA sequence: TGCAGCGTTGAACCAGGGACTTCTGCCGAGACCCAGTACTTC.

Many counts were recorded for this clonotype. This chain links TRBV10-3 with TRBJ2-5; TRBD1 matches 8 bases. The CDR3 is made up of 12 amino acids. V lost 6 bases, J lost 5 bases, and 2 bases stayed unmatched. The germline gives CDR1 ENHRY, CDR2 SYGVKD. CDR3 loop: CAISGQGETQYF. CDR3 nucleotides: TGTGCCATCAGCGGACAGGGTGAGACCCAGTACTTC.